This T cell receptor (beta chain) was retrieved from a study of T cells expressing NK-cell markers. Reprocessing the 5' RACE reads, TCRdb reports a single entry for every CDR3 protein and omits DNA. The specimen's table records some 140,000 distinct CDR3 sequences. CDR1 is WSHSY, CDR2 SAAADI, per germline. There are 15 residues in the CDR3. The source material was blood T cells: a sorted CD56 or NKG2C T cell subset, CD4+ or CD8+ T cells, or bulk PBMC T cells (not recorded which). The sequence derives from a woman in her forties or fifties in good health. The genes are TRBV10-2 and TRBJ1-5; TCRdb's D gene call, TRBD1, goes unchecked for lack of DNA. This CDR3 is CASNPGVSSGQPQHF.